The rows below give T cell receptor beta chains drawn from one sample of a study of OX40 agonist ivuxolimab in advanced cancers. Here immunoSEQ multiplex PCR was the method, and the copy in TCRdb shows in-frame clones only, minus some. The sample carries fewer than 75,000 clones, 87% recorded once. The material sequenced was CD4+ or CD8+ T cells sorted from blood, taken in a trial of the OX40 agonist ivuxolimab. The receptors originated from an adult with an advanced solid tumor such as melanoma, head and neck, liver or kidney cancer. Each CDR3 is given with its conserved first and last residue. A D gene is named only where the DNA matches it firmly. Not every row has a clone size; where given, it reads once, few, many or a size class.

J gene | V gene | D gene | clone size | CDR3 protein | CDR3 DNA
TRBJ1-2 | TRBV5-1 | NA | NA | CASSPDSNYGYTF | TGCGCCAGCAGCCCGGATTCTAACTATGGCTACACCTTC
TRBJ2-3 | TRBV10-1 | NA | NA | CASSVRASGTDTQYF | TGCGCCAGCAGTGTCCGGGCTAGCGGCACAGATACGCAGTATTTT
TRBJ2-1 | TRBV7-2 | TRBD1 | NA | CASSRMTGGPNEQFF | TGTGCCAGCAGCCGAATGACAGGGGGGCCCAATGAGCAGTTCTTC
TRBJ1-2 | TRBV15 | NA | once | CATSRDLQGVGYTF | TGTGCCACCAGCAGGGACTTACAGGGAGTTGGCTACACCTTC
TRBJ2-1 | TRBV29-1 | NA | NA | CSVSGQSPYNEQFF | TGCAGCGTATCAGGACAGTCCCCCTACAATGAGCAGTTCTTC
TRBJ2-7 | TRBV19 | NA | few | CASSLRDGYEQYF | TGTGCCAGTAGTCTCCGGGACGGATACGAGCAGTACTTC
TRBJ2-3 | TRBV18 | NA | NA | CASSPDSTTDTQYF | TGTGCCAGCTCCCCGGACAGTACCACAGATACGCAGTATTTT
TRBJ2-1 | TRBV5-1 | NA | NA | CASTIRDSGYNEQFF | TGCGCCAGCACCATTCGTGACAGTGGCTACAATGAGCAGTTCTTC
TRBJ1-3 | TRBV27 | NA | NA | CASRSPGHGNTIYF | TGTGCCAGCAGATCCCCCGGGCATGGAAACACCATATATTTT
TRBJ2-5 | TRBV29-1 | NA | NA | CSVENRDGGTQYF | TGCAGCGTCGAGAACCGGGACGGGGGGACCCAGTACTTC
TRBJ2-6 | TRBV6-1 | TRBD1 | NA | CASSAQGAALSGANVLTF | TGTGCCAGCAGTGCGCAGGGGGCGGCCCTCTCTGGGGCCAACGTCCTGACTTTC
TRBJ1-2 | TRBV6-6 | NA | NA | CASSPQEGGYTF | TGTGCCAGCAGCCCACAGGAGGGGGGCTACACCTTC
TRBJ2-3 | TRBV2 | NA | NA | CASSATNTQYF | TGTGCCAGCAGTGCAACAAATACGCAGTATTTT
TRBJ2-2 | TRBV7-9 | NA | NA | CASSLFGELFF | TGTGCCAGCAGCTTATTTGGGGAGCTGTTTTTT
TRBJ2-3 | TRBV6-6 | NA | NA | CASRSLGLDTQYF | TGTGCCAGCAGATCATTGGGTCTAGATACGCAGTATTTT
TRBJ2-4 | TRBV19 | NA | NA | CASSIGGRNIQYF | TGTGCCAGTAGTATAGGAGGAAGAAACATTCAGTACTTC
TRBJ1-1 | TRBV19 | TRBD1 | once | CASRMDRENTEAFF | TGTGCCAGTAGGATGGACAGGGAAAACACTGAAGCTTTCTTT
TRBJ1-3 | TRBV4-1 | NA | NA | CASSPHTGGSGNTIYF | TGCGCCAGCAGCCCTCACACCGGAGGTTCTGGAAACACCATATATTTT
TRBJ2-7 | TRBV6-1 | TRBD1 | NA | CASSWTGGREQYF | TGTGCCAGCAGTTGGACAGGGGGCAGAGAGCAGTACTTC
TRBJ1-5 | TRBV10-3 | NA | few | CAISEGVGLNQPQHF | TGTGCCATCAGTGAGGGTGTGGGACTCAATCAGCCCCAGCATTTT
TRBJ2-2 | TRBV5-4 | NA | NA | CASSLLSGRNTGELFF | TGTGCCAGCAGCTTGCTTAGCGGAAGAAACACCGGGGAGCTGTTTTTT
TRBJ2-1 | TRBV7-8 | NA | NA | CASSLAPGVGEQFF | TGTGCCAGCAGCTTAGCGCCGGGTGTCGGAGAGCAGTTCTTC
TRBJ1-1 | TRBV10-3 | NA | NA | CAISEGIRNTEAFF | TGTGCCATCAGTGAGGGGATTAGGAACACTGAAGCTTTCTTT
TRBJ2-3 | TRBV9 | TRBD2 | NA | CASSVGLAGADTQYF | TGTGCCAGCAGCGTAGGACTAGCGGGAGCAGATACGCAGTATTTT
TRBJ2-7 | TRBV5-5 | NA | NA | CASSRPGRMGGEQYF | TGTGCCAGCAGCCGACCGGGACGCATGGGGGGAGAGCAGTACTTC
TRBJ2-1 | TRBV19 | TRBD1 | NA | CASSIAPDRGHNEQFF | TGTGCCAGTAGTATAGCGCCGGACAGGGGCCACAATGAGCAGTTCTTC
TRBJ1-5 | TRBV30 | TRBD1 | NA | CAWNRPGTGGSQPQHF | TGTGCCTGGAACCGTCCCGGGACAGGGGGCAGTCAGCCCCAGCATTTT
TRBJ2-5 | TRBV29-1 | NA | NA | CSVLPQLNQETQYF | TGCAGCGTCCTCCCTCAGCTGAACCAAGAGACCCAGTACTTC
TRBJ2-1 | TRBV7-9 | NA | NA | CASSLGTGLSSYNEQFF | TGTGCCAGCAGCTTAGGTACAGGACTGAGCTCCTACAATGAGCAGTTCTTC
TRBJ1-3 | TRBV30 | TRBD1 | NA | CAWSDPQGFGNTIYF | TGTGCCTGGTCTGACCCACAGGGGTTCGGTAACACCATATATTTT
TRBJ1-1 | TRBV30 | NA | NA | CAASGRANTEAFF | TGTGCCGCCAGTGGTAGGGCGAACACTGAAGCTTTCTTT
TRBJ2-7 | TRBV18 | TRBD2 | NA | CASEGGLAGAVYF | TGTGCCAGCGAGGGGGGTTTAGCGGGAGCGGTGTACTTC
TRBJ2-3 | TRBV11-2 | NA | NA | CASSLDSIKGDTQYF | TGTGCCAGCAGCTTAGATTCGATCAAAGGGGATACGCAGTATTTT
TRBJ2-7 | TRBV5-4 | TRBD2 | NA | CASSLGGTSGRFEQYF | TGTGCCAGCAGCTTGGGAGGGACTAGCGGGAGGTTCGAGCAGTACTTC
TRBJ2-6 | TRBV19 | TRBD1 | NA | CASSMEGQGTLGANVLTF | TGTGCCAGTAGTATGGAGGGACAGGGCACGTTGGGGGCCAACGTCCTGACTTTC
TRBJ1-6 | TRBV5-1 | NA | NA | CASSLAGLPLHF | TGCGCCAGCAGCTTGGCAGGCCTCCCCCTCCACTTT
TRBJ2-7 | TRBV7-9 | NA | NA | CASSSNSLSGDEQYF | TGTGCCAGCAGCTCTAACAGTCTCTCAGGGGACGAGCAGTACTTC
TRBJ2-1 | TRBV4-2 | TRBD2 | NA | CASSLAGEPYNEQFF | TGTGCCAGCAGCCTAGCGGGAGAACCCTACAATGAGCAGTTCTTC
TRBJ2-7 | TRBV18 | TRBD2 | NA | CASSPGGVNEQYF | TGTGCCAGCTCTCCGGGGGGTGTAAACGAGCAGTACTTC
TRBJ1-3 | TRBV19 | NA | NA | CASTRGREGRNTIYF | TGTGCCAGTACCCGAGGGAGAGAGGGCCGAAACACCATATATTTT
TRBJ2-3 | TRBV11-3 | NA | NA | CASSLSSGTQYF | TGTGCCAGCAGCTTAAGTAGTGGTACGCAGTATTTT
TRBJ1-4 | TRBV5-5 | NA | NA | CASSSRTGSAGEKLFF | TGTGCCAGCAGCTCCCGGACGGGTTCGGCAGGTGAAAAACTGTTTTTT
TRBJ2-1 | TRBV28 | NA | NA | CASSRGSGRYNEQFF | TGTGCCAGCAGCCGAGGGAGCGGAAGATACAATGAGCAGTTCTTC
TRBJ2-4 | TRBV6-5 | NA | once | CASSPGWDIQYF | TGTGCCAGCAGTCCAGGGTGGGACATTCAGTACTTC
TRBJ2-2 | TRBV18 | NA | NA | CASSLSSHRNTGELFF | TGTGCCAGCTCACTTTCCTCACACAGGAACACCGGGGAGCTGTTTTTT
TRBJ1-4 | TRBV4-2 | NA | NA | CASSPDLIATNEKLFF | TGTGCCAGCAGCCCTGACCTAATTGCAACTAATGAAAAACTGTTTTTT
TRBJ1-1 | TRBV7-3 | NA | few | CASSWDGNTEAFF | TGTGCCAGCAGCTGGGACGGGAACACTGAAGCTTTCTTT
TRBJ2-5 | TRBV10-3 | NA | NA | CAISRTQEETQYF | TGTGCCATCAGCCGGACCCAGGAAGAGACCCAGTACTTC
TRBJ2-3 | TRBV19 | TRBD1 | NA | CASSGTGDRSTDTQYF | TGTGCCAGTAGTGGGACAGGGGACCGCAGCACAGATACGCAGTATTTT
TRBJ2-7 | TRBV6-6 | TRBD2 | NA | CASSYSNGGSPLKF | TGTGCCAGCAGTTACTCGAATGGCGGGAGTCCCCTTAAGTTC
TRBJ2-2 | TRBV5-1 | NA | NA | CASSLGRGTGELFF | TGCGCCAGCAGCTTGGGGAGGGGCACCGGGGAGCTGTTTTTT
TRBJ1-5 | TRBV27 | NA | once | CASSSSGRGGSNQPQHF | TGTGCCAGCAGTTCGTCGGGCAGGGGAGGAAGCAATCAGCCCCAGCATTTT
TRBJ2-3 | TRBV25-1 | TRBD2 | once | CASSEWTSGTDTDTQYF | TGTGCCAGCAGTGAATGGACTAGCGGGACCGACACAGATACGCAGTATTTT
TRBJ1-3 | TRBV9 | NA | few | CASSSSGTTGNTIYF | TGTGCCAGCAGTTCCTCCGGGACCACTGGAAACACCATATATTTT
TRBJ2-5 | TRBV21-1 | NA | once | CATPGPPGETQYF | TGTGCCACCCCGGGACCGCCAGGGGAGACCCAGTACTTC
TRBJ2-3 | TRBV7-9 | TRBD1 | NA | CASSSSWDRIATDTQYF | TGTGCCAGCAGCTCGTCTTGGGACAGAATCGCCACAGATACGCAGTATTTT
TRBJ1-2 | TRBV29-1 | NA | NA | CSVDLGYTF | TGCAGCGTTGATTTAGGCTACACCTTC